Detailed here is one TCR beta chain. The data originate from a study of blood T cell repertoires in COVID-19. Original processing notes: Amplified reference gene primers provided the basis for estimating nucleated cell counts. Repertoires were generated with immunoSEQ multiplex PCR, while TCRdb's copy carries only in-frame clones and drops some. Clone size and the V and J calls come from that table; the DNA yielded D and trimming. The sample lists some 250,000 clones; around 93% were seen once. The sequence derives from a human donor in a cohort exposed to, infected with or recovered from COVID-19 (not recorded which). The donor label of this sample is uncertain. Sequences were obtained from PBMCs or T cells enriched from blood (not recorded which).

CDR3 sequence reads: CASSLDPPLGHFTGELFF. CDR3 DNA sequence: TGTGCCAGCAGCTTGGACCCCCCGTTGGGACACTTCACCGGGGAGCTGTTTTTT. V gene TRBV5-4 combines with J gene TRBJ2-2; D may be TRBD1 (6 bases). Germline CDR1 reads SGHNT; CDR2 reads YYREEE (reference sequence). V lost 0 bases and J 4 bases, leaving 19 bases between the germline ends. The CDR3 runs to 18 residues.